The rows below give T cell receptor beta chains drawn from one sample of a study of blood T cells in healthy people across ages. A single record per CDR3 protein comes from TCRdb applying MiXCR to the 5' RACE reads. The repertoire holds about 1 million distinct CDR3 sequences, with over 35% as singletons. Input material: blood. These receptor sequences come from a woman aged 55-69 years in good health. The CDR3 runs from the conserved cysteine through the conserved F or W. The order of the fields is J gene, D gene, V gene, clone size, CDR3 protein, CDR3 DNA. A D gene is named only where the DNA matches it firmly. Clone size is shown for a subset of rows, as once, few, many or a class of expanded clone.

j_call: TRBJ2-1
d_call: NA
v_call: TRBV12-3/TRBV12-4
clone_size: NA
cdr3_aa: CAGSIGASGNEQFF
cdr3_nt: TGTGCCGGCAGTATCGGCGCGAGCGGAAATGAGCAGTTCTTC

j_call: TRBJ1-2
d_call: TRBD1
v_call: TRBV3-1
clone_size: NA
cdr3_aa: CASSQGTGANYGYTF
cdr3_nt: TGTGCCAGCAGCCAAGGGACAGGAGCCAACTATGGCTACACCTTC

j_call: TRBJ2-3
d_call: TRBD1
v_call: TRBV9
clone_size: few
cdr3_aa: CASSPRQGSVDTQYF
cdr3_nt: TGTGCCAGCAGCCCACGACAGGGATCGGTAGATACGCAGTATTTT

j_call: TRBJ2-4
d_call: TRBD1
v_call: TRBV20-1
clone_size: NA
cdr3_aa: CSAPRQGLDIQYF
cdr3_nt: TGCAGTGCCCCGAGACAGGGTCTGGACATTCAGTACTTC

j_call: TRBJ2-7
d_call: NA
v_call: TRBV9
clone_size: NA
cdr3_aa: CASSVEGEGSYEQYF
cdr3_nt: TGTGCCAGCAGCGTAGAAGGGGAAGGGTCCTACGAGCAGTACTTC

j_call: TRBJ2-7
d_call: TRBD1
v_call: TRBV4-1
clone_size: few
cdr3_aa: CASSQGEDRGFYEQYF
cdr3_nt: TGCGCCAGCAGCCAAGGAGAGGACAGGGGGTTCTACGAGCAGTACTTC

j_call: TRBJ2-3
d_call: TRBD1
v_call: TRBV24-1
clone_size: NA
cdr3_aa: CATSGGTGYTDTQYF
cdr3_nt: TGTGCCACCAGTGGCGGGACAGGGTACACAGATACGCAGTATTTT

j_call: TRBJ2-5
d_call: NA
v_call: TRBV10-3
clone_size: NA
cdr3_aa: CAISVVGQAWETQYF
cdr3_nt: TGTGCCATCAGTGTGGTTGGGCAGGCGTGGGAGACCCAGTACTTC

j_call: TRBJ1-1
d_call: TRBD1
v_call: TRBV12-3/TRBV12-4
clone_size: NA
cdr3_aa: CASREQGITEAFF
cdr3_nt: TGTGCCAGCAGAGAACAGGGGATCACTGAAGCTTTCTTT

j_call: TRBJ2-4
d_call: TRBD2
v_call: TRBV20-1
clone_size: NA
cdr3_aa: CSATSGSSLGQYF
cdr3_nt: TGCAGTGCTACTAGCGGGAGTTCTTTAGGGCAGTACTTC

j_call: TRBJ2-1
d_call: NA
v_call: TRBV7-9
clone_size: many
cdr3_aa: CASSPGNNEQFF
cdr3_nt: TGTGCCAGCAGTCCGGGGAACAATGAGCAGTTCTTC

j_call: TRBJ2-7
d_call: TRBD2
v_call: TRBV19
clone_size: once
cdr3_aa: CASSMKLAGGGASSYEQYF
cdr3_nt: TGTGCCAGTAGTATGAAACTAGCGGGAGGAGGAGCGTCCAGCTACGAGCAGTACTTC

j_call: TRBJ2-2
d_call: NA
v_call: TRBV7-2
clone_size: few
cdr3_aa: CASPTGIGQWATGELFF
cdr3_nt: TGTGCCAGCCCTACCGGGATCGGGCAATGGGCCACCGGGGAGCTGTTTTTT

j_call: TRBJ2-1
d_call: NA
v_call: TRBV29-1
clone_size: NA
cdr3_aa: CSAKSPLSDSYNEQFF
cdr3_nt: TGCAGCGCGAAATCCCCTCTTAGTGATTCCTACAATGAGCAGTTCTTC

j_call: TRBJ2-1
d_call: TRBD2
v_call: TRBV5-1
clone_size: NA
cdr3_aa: CASSLVLAGGQGEQFF
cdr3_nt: TGCGCCAGCAGCTTGGTTCTCGCGGGAGGGCAGGGTGAGCAGTTCTTC

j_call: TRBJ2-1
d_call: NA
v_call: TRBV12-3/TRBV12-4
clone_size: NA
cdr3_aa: CASSLREDEQFF
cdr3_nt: TGTGCCAGCAGTTTAAGGGAGGATGAGCAGTTCTTC

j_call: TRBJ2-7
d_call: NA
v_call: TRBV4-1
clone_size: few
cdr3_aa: CASSMTEASSYEQYF
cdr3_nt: TGCGCCAGCAGCATGACAGAAGCGAGCTCCTACGAGCAGTACTTC